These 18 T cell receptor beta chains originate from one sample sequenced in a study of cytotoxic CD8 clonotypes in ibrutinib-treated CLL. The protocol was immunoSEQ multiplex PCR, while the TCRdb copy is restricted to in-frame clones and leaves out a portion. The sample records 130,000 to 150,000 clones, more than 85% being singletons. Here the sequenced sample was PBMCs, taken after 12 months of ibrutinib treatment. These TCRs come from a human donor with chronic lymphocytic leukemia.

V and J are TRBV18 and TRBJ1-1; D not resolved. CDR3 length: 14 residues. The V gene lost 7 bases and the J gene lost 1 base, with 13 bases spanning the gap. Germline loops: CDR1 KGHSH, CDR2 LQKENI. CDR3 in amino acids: CASFKEGTNTEAFF. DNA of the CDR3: TGTGCCAGCTTCAAGGAGGGAACGAACACTGAAGCTTTCTTT.

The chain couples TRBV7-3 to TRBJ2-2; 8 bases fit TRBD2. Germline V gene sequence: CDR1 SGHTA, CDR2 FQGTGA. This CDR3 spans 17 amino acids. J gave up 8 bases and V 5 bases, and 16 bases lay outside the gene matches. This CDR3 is CASSLPRSGSDPGELFF. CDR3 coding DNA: TGTGCCAGCAGCCTCCCTCGGAGCGGGAGTGATCCGGGGGAGCTGTTTTTT.

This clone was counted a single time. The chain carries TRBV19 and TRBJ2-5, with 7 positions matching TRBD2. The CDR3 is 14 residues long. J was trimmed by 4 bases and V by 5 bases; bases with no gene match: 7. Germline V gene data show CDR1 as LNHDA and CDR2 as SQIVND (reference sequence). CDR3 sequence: CASSASSGGETQYF. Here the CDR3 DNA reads TGTGCCAGTAGTGCCTCTAGCGGCGGAGAGACCCAGTACTTC.

CDR3 sequence (DNA): TGTGCCACCAGCACGCCCGTGGGGGAGACCCAGTACTTC. Translating gives CATSTPVGETQYF. This sequence joins TRBV15 and TRBJ2-5; D gene uncertain. The length of the CDR3 is 13 residues. V dropped 4 bases and J dropped 5 bases, with 11 bases sitting between them. Germline CDR1 and CDR2: LNHNV and YYDKDF (reference sequence).

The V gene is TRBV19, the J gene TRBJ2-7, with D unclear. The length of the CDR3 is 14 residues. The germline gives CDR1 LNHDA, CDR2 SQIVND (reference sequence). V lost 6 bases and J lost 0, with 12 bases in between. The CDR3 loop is CASRALPSSYEQYF. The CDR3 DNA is TGTGCCAGTAGGGCGCTTCCGAGCTCCTACGAGCAGTACTTC.

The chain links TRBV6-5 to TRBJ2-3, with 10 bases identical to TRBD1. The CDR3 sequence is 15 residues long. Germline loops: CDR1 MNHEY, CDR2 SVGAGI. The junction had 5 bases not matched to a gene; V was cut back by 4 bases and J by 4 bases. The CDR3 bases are TGTGCCAGCAGTTCGGGACAGGGGACACCAGATACGCAGTATTTT. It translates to CASSSGQGTPDTQYF.

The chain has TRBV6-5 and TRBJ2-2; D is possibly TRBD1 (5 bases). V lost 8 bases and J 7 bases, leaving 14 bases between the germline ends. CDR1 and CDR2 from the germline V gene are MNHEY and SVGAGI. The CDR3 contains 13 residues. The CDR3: CASPCRDIGELFF. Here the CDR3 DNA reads TGTGCCAGCCCCTGCAGGGATATCGGGGAGCTGTTTTTT.

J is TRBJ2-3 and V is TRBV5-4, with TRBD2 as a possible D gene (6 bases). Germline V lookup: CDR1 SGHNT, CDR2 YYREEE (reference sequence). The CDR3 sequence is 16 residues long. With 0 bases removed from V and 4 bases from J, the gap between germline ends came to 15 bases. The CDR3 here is CASSLAEGLGADTQYF. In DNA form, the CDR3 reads TGTGCCAGCAGCTTGGCGGAGGGTTTGGGCGCAGATACGCAGTATTTT.

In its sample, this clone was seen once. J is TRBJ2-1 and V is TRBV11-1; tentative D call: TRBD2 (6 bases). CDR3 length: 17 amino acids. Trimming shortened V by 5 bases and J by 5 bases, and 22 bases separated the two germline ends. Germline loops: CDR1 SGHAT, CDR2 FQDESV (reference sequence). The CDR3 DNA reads TGTGCCAGCAGCCACCTGGTAGCGGACCCGACAAACAATGAGCAGTTCTTC. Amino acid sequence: CASSHLVADPTNNEQFF.

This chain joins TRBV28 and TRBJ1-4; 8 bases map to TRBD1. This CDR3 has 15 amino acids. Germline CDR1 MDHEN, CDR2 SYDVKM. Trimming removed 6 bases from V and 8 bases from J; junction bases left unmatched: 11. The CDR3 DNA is TGTGCCAGCAGCAGAAAAGTCAGGGGGCGAGAAAAACTGTTTTTT. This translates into CASSRKVRGREKLFF.

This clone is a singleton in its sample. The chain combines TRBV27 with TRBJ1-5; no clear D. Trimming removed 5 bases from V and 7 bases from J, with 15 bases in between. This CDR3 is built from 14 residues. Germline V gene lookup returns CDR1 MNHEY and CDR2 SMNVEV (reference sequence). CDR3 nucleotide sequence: TGTGCCAGCAGTGACGGGTCCTCTGCCCAGCCCCAGCATTTT. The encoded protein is CASSDGSSAQPQHF.

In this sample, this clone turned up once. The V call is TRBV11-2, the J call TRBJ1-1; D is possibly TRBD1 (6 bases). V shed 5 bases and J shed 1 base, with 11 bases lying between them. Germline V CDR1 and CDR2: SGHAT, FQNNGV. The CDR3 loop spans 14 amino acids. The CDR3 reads CASSPRGWNTEAFF. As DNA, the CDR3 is TGTGCCAGCAGCCCCAGGGGTTGGAACACTGAAGCTTTCTTT.

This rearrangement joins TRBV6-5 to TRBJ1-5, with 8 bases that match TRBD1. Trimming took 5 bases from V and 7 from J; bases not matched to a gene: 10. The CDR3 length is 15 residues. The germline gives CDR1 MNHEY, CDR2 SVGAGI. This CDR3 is CASSVDRAGGQPQHF. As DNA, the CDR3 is TGTGCCAGCAGTGTGGACAGGGCTGGGGGACAGCCCCAGCATTTT.

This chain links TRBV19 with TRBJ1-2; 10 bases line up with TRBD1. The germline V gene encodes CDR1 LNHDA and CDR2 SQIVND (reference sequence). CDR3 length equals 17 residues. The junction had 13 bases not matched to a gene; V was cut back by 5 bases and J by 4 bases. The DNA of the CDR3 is TGTGCCAGTAGTCCTAACCCGGGACAGGGGATTGCCTATGGCTACACCTTC. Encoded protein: CASSPNPGQGIAYGYTF.

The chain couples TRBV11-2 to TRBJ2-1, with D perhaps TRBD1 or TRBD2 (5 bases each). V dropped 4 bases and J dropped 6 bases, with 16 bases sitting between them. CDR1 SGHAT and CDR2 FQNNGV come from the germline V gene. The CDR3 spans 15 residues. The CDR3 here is CASSSHGASVNEQFF. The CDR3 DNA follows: TGTGCCAGCAGCTCCCACGGGGCTTCGGTCAATGAGCAGTTCTTC.

This CDR3 reads CSGDGTGDFNGYTF. DNA of the CDR3: TGCAGCGGAGACGGGACAGGGGATTTTAATGGCTACACCTTC. The gene calls are TRBV29-1 and TRBJ1-2, with 10 positions matching TRBD1. V shed 7 bases and J 6 bases; nucleotides not matched to a gene: 11. This CDR3 is built from 14 residues. CDR1 and CDR2 from the germline V gene are SQVTM and ANQGSEA.

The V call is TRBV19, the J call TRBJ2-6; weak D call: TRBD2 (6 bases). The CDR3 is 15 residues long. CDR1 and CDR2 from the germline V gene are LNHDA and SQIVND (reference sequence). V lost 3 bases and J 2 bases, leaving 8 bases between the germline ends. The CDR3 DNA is TGTGCCAGTAGTATTGGAGGGGCTGGGGCCAACGTCCTGACTTTC. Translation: CASSIGGAGANVLTF. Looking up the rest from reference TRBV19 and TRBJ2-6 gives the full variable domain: DGGITQSPKYLFRKEGQNVTLSCEQNLNHDAMYWYRQDPGQGLRLIYYSQIVNDFQKGDIAEGYSVSREKKESFPLTVTSAQKNPTAFYLCASSIGGAGANVLTFGAGSRLTVL.

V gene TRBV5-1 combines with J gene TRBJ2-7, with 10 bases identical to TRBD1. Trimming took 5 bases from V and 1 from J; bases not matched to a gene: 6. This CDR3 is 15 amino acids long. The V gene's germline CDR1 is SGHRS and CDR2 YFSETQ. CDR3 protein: CASSWTGGISYEQYF. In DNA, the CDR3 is TGCGCCAGCAGTTGGACAGGGGGAATATCCTACGAGCAGTACTTC.